The T cell receptor beta chain under discussion was sequenced for a study of early T cells in non-severe SARS-CoV-2 infection. Study details: Sequenced bulk RNA came from whole blood that was unsorted, and chains were unpaired.

The study's findings and limits: A preference for anti-spike CD8 responses marked VDJdb matching, which missed private and CD4 specificities.

Unique molecular identifiers were affixed to single, distinct cDNA molecules. One entry per CDR3 protein, called by TCRdb with MiXCR from the 5' RACE reads. The profile shows tens of thousands of distinct CDR3 sequences, roughly 12% of them singletons. Germline V CDR1 and CDR2: DFQATT, SNEGSKA (reference sequence). The V segment lost 2 bases and the J segment 2 bases; nucleotides outside the gene matches: 5. There are 14 residues in the CDR3. Only a few counts were recorded for this clonotype. The antigen remains undetermined. Sequenced input: whole blood. V gene TRBV20-1 combines with J gene TRBJ1-1, with 7 bases lining up with TRBD1. The clonotype was recovered from an adult who was a healthcare worker with PCR-confirmed SARS-CoV-2 infection or an uninfected control (not recorded which). CDR3 protein: CSARKQGSNTEAFF. The CDR3 nucleotides read TGCAGTGCTAGAAAACAGGGGAGTAACACTGAAGCTTTCTTT.